The 5 T cell receptor beta chains below all came from one sample that was sequenced in a study of CD8 T cells in ankylosing spondylitis. TCRdb processed the 5' RACE reads anew with MiXCR; each CDR3 protein has one entry. The table has some 250,000 distinct CDR3 sequences, under 30% seen once. The sequenced sample consisted of blood, either unsorted or a sorted T cell fraction (not recorded which). The receptor source for this set is a male donor with ankylosing spondylitis or in good health (not recorded which).

This clonotype was seen repeatedly, ten times or more. This chain uses TRBV4-1 with TRBJ1-5; unclear D gene. Germline V gene data show CDR1 as MGHRA and CDR2 as YSYEKL. V lost 1 base to trimming and J lost 3 bases, with 16 bases between them. This CDR3 has 17 residues. CDR3 in DNA: TGCGCCAGCAGCCAAGTGTGGGTCAGTGTGAACAATCAGCCCCAGCATTTT. It translates to CASSQVWVSVNNQPQHF.

This clonotype was found many times. This rearrangement joins TRBV12-3 or TRBV12-4 to TRBJ1-2; D is perhaps TRBD1 (5 bases). This CDR3 is 13 amino acids long. The V end lost 5 bases, the J end lost 4 bases, and 11 bases lay between the germline ends. CDR3 bases: TGTGCCAGCAGTCCCTCGGGGGTCTATGGCTACACCTTC. Its protein is CASSPSGVYGYTF.

The V gene is TRBV6-2 or TRBV6-3, the J gene TRBJ2-2, with 7 bases matching TRBD1. CDR3 length: 16 amino acids. Germline CDR1 is MNHEY and CDR2 is SVGEGT. Losses at the gene ends were 5 bases for V and 2 bases for J; bases not matched to a gene: 8. The CDR3 sequence is CASSRDRYRNTGELFF. The CDR3 bases are TGTGCCAGCAGTCGGGACAGATATCGAAACACCGGGGAGCTGTTTTTT.

This clonotype was seen ten or more times. The chain links TRBV6-5 to TRBJ1-1; no definite D call. Germline assignment: CDR1 MNHEY and CDR2 SVGAGI. This CDR3 region has 15 residues. The germline V and J ends were trimmed by 0 bases and 3 bases, with 11 bases remaining between them. CDR3 loop: CASSYSTGGHTEAFF. In nucleotides, the CDR3 is TGTGCCAGCAGTTACTCGACCGGAGGGCACACTGAAGCTTTCTTT.

This clonotype was counted at least ten times. The genes are TRBV5-1 and TRBJ2-3; D uncertain. V shed 4 bases and J shed 4 bases, with 10 bases lying between them. Germline CDR1 SGHRS, CDR2 YFSETQ. The CDR3 is 13 residues long. CDR3 protein: CASSPDGPDTQYF. CDR3 nucleotides: TGCGCCAGCAGCCCGGACGGTCCAGATACGCAGTATTTT.